What follows are 29 T cell receptor beta chains derived from one specimen sequenced in a study of T cells after yellow fever vaccination. TCRdb independently ran MiXCR on the 5' RACE reads; one entry per CDR3 protein. The data contain around 310,000 distinct CDR3 sequences, roughly 8.7% of them singletons. Sequenced material: PBMCs, taken on the day of the first yellow fever vaccination. The receptors come from a young man who received the YFV17D yellow fever vaccine.

The genes are TRBV4-2 and TRBJ1-2; TRBD1 might be the D (5 bases). The CDR3 totals 17 residues. Germline loops: CDR1 LGHNA, CDR2 YNFKEQ. V gave up 0 bases and J gave up 4 bases, with 18 bases separating them. CDR3 DNA: TGTGCCAGCAGCCAAGAAGTAAGCGGGGCCCCTGGCTATGGCTACACCTTC. Encoded protein: CASSQEVSGAPGYGYTF.

This clonotype was seen a handful of times. J is TRBJ1-2 and V is TRBV18, with D maybe TRBD1 (5 bases). V was cut by 0 bases and J by 5 bases, with 10 bases left in between. The germline V gene encodes CDR1 KGHSH and CDR2 LQKENI. The CDR3 extends over 14 amino acids. The CDR3 loop reads CASSPPGTAYGYTF. CDR3 nucleotides: TGTGCCAGCTCACCACCGGGGACGGCTTATGGCTACACCTTC. Supplemented by reference TRBV18 and TRBJ1-2, the full variable domain reads NAGVMQNPRHLVRRRGQEARLRCSPMKGHSHVYWYRQLPEEGLKFMVYLQKENIIDESGMPKERFSAEFPKEGPSILRIQQVVRGDSAAYFCASSPPGTAYGYTFGSGTRLTVV.

This clonotype appeared once. The chain links TRBV7-2 to TRBJ2-1; 11 nucleotides align to TRBD2. CDR1 is SGHTA and CDR2 is FQGNSA in the germline V gene. Trimming removed 8 bases from V and 4 bases from J; junction bases left unmatched: 7. The CDR3 contains 15 residues. The chain's CDR3 is CASGSTSGEYNEQFF. For the CDR3, the DNA is TGTGCCAGCGGCTCGACTAGCGGGGAGTACAATGAGCAGTTCTTC.

This clonotype has more than one count but fewer than ten. The CDR3 sequence: CASSLAGSSGANVLTF. The CDR3 region has the DNA TGTGCCAGCAGCTTAGCGGGGTCATCTGGGGCCAACGTCCTGACTTTC. The V and J genes are TRBV7-9 and TRBJ2-6; D is unresolved. Trimming left V 0 bases short and J 1 base short, with 7 bases between. The CDR3 extends over 16 amino acids. Germline V CDR1 and CDR2: SEHNR, FQNEAQ (reference sequence).

This chain joins TRBV7-2 and TRBJ2-1; D is perhaps TRBD2 (5 bases). V lost 3 bases and J lost 6, with 12 bases in between. Germline-derived CDR1 and CDR2 are SGHTA and FQGNSA. The CDR3 is made up of 14 amino acids. The CDR3 loop reads CASSFSLAGNEQFF. CDR3 DNA: TGTGCCAGCAGCTTTAGCCTAGCCGGCAATGAGCAGTTCTTC.

This clonotype was seen a few times. The chain recombines TRBV20-1 with TRBJ2-3; 7 bases fit TRBD1. Germline V CDR1 and CDR2: DFQATT, SNEGSKA (reference sequence). The CDR3 extends over 15 amino acids. J lost 4 bases, V lost 5 bases, and 12 bases had no gene match. As DNA, the CDR3 is TGCAGTGCTGAAACGGACAGGATAGGATCAGATACGCAGTATTTT. Its translation is CSAETDRIGSDTQYF.

This clonotype has only a few counts. This chain connects TRBV11-2 to TRBJ2-5; D is possibly TRBD2 (6 bases). CDR1 is SGHAT, CDR2 FQNNGV, per germline. The CDR3 extends over 13 amino acids. Trimming took off 8 bases at V and 5 bases at J, with 15 bases between the two ends. The CDR3 protein is CASRSGRDETQYF. In DNA, the CDR3 is TGTGCCAGCCGTTCAGGGCGGGATGAGACCCAGTACTTC.

CDR3 sequence reads: CASRSDGQPRGNTF. The CDR3, as DNA: TGTGCCAGCAGGTCCGACGGACAGCCCAGGGGTAACACCTTC. The J gene is TRBJ1-2, the V gene TRBV6-2 or TRBV6-3; weak D call: TRBD1 (6 bases). This CDR3 has 14 residues. The V gene's germline CDR1 is MNHEY and CDR2 SVGEGT. V was shortened by 6 bases and J by 12 bases, with 23 bases between the two germline ends.

The rearrangement joins TRBV20-1 to TRBJ1-6; D gene ambiguous. CDR3 length equals 12 residues. Trimming cost V 5 bases and J 7 bases, with 9 bases left between them. Germline V gene data show CDR1 as DFQATT and CDR2 as SNEGSKA (reference sequence). The CDR3 coding sequence is TGCAGTGCTTTGACCCAAAATTCACCCCTCCACTTT. Translating gives CSALTQNSPLHF.

The rearrangement uses TRBV3-1 and TRBJ2-5, with TRBD2 matching over 9 bases. V trimming: 2 bases; J trimming: 6 bases; junction bases outside the gene matches: 19. This CDR3 is 19 amino acids long. Germline V gene sequence: CDR1 LGHDT, CDR2 YNNKEL (reference sequence). CDR3 amino acids: CASSQKATAGGPMEKTQYF. The CDR3 DNA follows: TGTGCCAGCAGCCAAAAGGCCACCGCGGGGGGGCCGATGGAAAAGACCCAGTACTTC.

The V call is TRBV6-6, the J call TRBJ2-1; the D is unclear. Germline assignment: CDR1 MNHNY and CDR2 SVGAGI (reference sequence). V was clipped by 4 bases and J by 6 bases, with 4 bases between them. CDR3 length: 11 residues. CDR3 nucleotide sequence: TGTGCCAGCAGTTGGTCCAATGAGCAGTTCTTC. Protein sequence: CASSWSNEQFF.

This clonotype was seen a few times. J is TRBJ2-7 and V is TRBV7-9; D might be TRBD1 or TRBD2, each matching 5 bases. The CDR3 is 15 amino acids. Germline assignment: CDR1 SEHNR and CDR2 FQNEAQ (reference sequence). With 5 bases removed from V and 3 bases from J, the gap between germline ends came to 17 bases. The DNA of the CDR3 is TGTGCCAGCAGCGGCCCGGGACCGAACATCTACGAGCAGTACTTC. Protein: CASSGPGPNIYEQYF.

The rearrangement links TRBV19 to TRBJ1-1; TRBD1 might be the D (6 bases). V gave up 5 bases and J gave up 4 bases, with 11 bases separating them. Germline values: CDR1 LNHDA, CDR2 SQIVND (reference sequence). This CDR3 contains 13 residues. The CDR3 loop is CASSWLRGTEAFF. CDR3 in DNA: TGTGCCAGTAGTTGGCTCAGGGGCACTGAAGCTTTCTTT.

The chain carries TRBV12-3 or TRBV12-4 and TRBJ2-5, with 12 bases identical to TRBD2. The ends lost 5 bases at V and 5 bases at J; junction bases unmatched: 6. The CDR3 is 15 residues long. The CDR3 DNA reads as TGTGCCAGCAGTCCTCTAGCGGGGGGGCGTGAGACCCAGTACTTC. Amino acids: CASSPLAGGRETQYF.

The J gene is TRBJ2-3, the V gene TRBV13; 9 nucleotides line up with TRBD2. CDR1 is PRHDT and CDR2 is FYEKMQ in the germline V gene (reference sequence). This CDR3 contains 14 residues. With 6 bases clipped from V and 4 bases from J, the junction kept 5 bases outside the gene matches. CDR3 nucleotide sequence: TGTGCCAGCAGGAGAGCGGGGGGTTCAGATACGCAGTATTTT. It translates to CASRRAGGSDTQYF. The full variable domain, its missing parts supplied by reference TRBV13 and TRBJ2-3, is AAGVIQSPRHLIKEKRETATLKCYPIPRHDTVYWYQQGPGQDPQFLISFYEKMQSDKGSIPDRFSAQQFSDYHSELNMSSLELGDSALYFCASRRAGGSDTQYFGPGTRLTVL.

This clonotype was picked up many times. V usage is TRBV12-3 or TRBV12-4 and J usage is TRBJ2-5; the match to TRBD2 covers 15 bases. Trimming at V came to 6 bases and at J to 0 bases, leaving 5 bases not matched to a gene. The CDR3 is 17 residues long. CDR3 DNA: TGTGCCAGCAGCCCCGGGACTAGCGGGGGGTACCAAGAGACCCAGTACTTC. Its translation is CASSPGTSGGYQETQYF.

As to this clonotype: The junction departs from germline at one end; a sequencing error may be responsible. The rearrangement joins TRBV7-8 to TRBJ2-5; 10 nucleotides align to TRBD2. This CDR3 spans 19 amino acids. CDR1 and CDR2 from the germline V gene are SGHVS and FQNEAQ. The CDR3 sequence is CASSSISKKLAGDQGTQYF. CDR3 DNA: TGTGCCAGCAGCTCAATTAGTAAAAAGCTAGCGGGGGACCAAGGGACCCAGTACTTC.

This clonotype was counted only a few times. The V and J genes are TRBV28 and TRBJ2-1; 13 bases agree with TRBD2. With 6 bases clipped from V and 5 bases from J, the junction kept 7 bases outside the gene matches. Germline V gene sequence: CDR1 MDHEN, CDR2 SYDVKM. The CDR3 spans 16 residues. Written as DNA, the CDR3 is TGTGCCAGCAGGGTAGCCGGGACTAGCGGGAACAATGAGCAGTTCTTC. Encoded protein: CASRVAGTSGNNEQFF.

The table lists this clonotype with a few counts. CDR3 DNA sequence: TGCAGCGTTGAAGAGGGCAGGGGTACCGGGGAGCTGTTTTTT. Translated: CSVEEGRGTGELFF. The rearrangement links TRBV29-1 to TRBJ2-2; D is possibly TRBD1 (6 bases). V was pared by 0 bases and J by 5 bases, with 10 bases between. The V gene's germline CDR1 is SQVTM and CDR2 ANQGSEA. This CDR3 contains 14 residues.

This clonotype showed up just a few times. The chain couples TRBV27 to TRBJ1-3; 7 bases line up with TRBD1. Germline V lookup: CDR1 MNHEY, CDR2 SMNVEV (reference sequence). Trimming took 5 bases from V and 3 from J; bases not matched to a gene: 4. This CDR3 has 14 residues. CDR3 residues: CASSVNRGGNTIYF. The CDR3 DNA reads as TGTGCCAGCAGTGTAAACAGGGGTGGAAACACCATATATTTT.

This chain links TRBV20-1 with TRBJ2-7, with D possibly being TRBD1 (6 bases). The V end was cut by 6 bases, the J end by 1 base, with 22 bases between. This CDR3 spans 16 amino acids. Germline CDR1 reads DFQATT; CDR2 reads SNEGSKA (reference sequence). The CDR3 loop reads CSASRAVSGTSYEQYF. The CDR3 DNA sequence: TGCAGTGCGAGCAGAGCCGTCTCAGGGACATCCTACGAGCAGTACTTC.

In this sample, this clonotype turned up many times. The chain combines TRBV20-1 with TRBJ1-1, with 7 bases aligning to TRBD1. The CDR3 length is 16 residues. With 6 bases clipped from V and 7 bases from J, the junction kept 20 bases outside the gene matches. The germline V gene encodes CDR1 DFQATT and CDR2 SNEGSKA (reference sequence). The CDR3 is CSAAPPDRPDWGEAFF. CDR3 DNA sequence: TGCAGTGCCGCACCCCCGGACAGGCCGGATTGGGGTGAAGCTTTCTTT.

In its sample, this clonotype was seen a few times. V and J are TRBV15 and TRBJ2-7, with 8 positions matching TRBD2. This CDR3 spans 17 amino acids. Trimming took 1 base from V and 2 from J; bases not matched to a gene: 10. CDR1 and CDR2 from the germline V gene are LNHNV and YYDKDF (reference sequence). This chain's CDR3 is CATSRGEGGGLTYEQYF. The CDR3 nucleotides are TGTGCCACCAGCAGAGGGGAGGGCGGGGGGTTGACCTACGAGCAGTACTTC.

This clonotype was counted a few times. The chain carries TRBV7-9 and TRBJ2-2, with D possibly being TRBD2 (5 bases). Trimming stripped 5 bases from V and 2 bases from J, with 15 bases between. Germline lookup yields CDR1 SEHNR and CDR2 FQNEAQ (reference sequence). This CDR3 has 16 residues. The CDR3 DNA reads TGTGCCAGCAGCCCCGCTAGCATCCGAAACACCGGGGAGCTGTTTTTT. This gives the protein CASSPASIRNTGELFF.

This chain connects TRBV20-1 to TRBJ1-5, with 8 bases aligning to TRBD1. Germline values: CDR1 DFQATT, CDR2 SNEGSKA (reference sequence). This CDR3 region has 14 residues. Trimming removed 2 bases from V and 4 bases from J; junction bases left unmatched: 4. The CDR3 loop is CSARQGAENQPQHF. In DNA form, the CDR3 reads TGCAGTGCTAGACAGGGGGCGGAAAATCAGCCCCAGCATTTT.

This clonotype has at least ten counts. This rearrangement joins TRBV7-2 to TRBJ2-7; D possibly corresponds to TRBD1 (5 bases). Deletions cut 2 bases from V and 2 bases from J, with 7 bases between. Per the germline V gene, CDR1 is SGHTA and CDR2 is FQGNSA. The CDR3 has 13 amino acids. The DNA of the CDR3 is TGTGCCAGCAGCTTAATAGGGGCCTACGAGCAGTACTTC. Protein sequence: CASSLIGAYEQYF.

This clonotype has just a few counts. The chain combines TRBV7-9 with TRBJ1-6; 9 positions match TRBD1. CDR1 and CDR2 (germline): SEHNR, FQNEAQ (reference sequence). J was trimmed by 9 bases and V by 5 bases; bases with no gene match: 11. CDR3 length: 16 amino acids. For the CDR3, the DNA is TGTGCCAGCAGCCTCCTCCAGGGACAGGGTGGTTCACCCCTCCACTTT. Residues: CASSLLQGQGGSPLHF.

The chain links TRBV5-5 to TRBJ2-7; TRBD1 aligns across 8 bases. This CDR3 has 15 residues. V lost 4 bases to trimming and J lost 3 bases; unmatched junction nucleotides: 9. The germline V gene has CDR1 SGHKS and CDR2 YYEKEE (reference sequence). CDR3 sequence reads: CASSTTGTGFYEQYF. The CDR3 DNA sequence: TGTGCCAGCAGCACCACCGGGACAGGTTTCTACGAGCAGTACTTC.

The rearrangement uses TRBV9 and TRBJ1-1; a weak D match, TRBD1 (6 bases). The CDR3 length is 14 residues. Trimming took off 3 bases at V and 1 base at J, with 10 bases between the two ends. CDR1 and CDR2 (germline): SGDLS, YYNGEE. The CDR3 region has the DNA TGTGCCAGCAGCGCTCAGACAGGGAACACTGAAGCTTTCTTT. Its protein is CASSAQTGNTEAFF.